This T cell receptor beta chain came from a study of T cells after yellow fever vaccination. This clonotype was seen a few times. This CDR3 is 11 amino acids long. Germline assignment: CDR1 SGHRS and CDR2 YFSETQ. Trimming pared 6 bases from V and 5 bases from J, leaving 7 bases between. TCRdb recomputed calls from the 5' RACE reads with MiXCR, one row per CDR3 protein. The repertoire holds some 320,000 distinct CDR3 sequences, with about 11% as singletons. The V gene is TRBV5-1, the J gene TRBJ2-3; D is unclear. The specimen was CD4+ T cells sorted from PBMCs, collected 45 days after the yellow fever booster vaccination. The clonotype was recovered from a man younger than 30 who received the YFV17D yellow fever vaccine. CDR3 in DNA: TGCGCCAGCAAGGAAGGAGATACGCAGTATTTT. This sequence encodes CASKEGDTQYF.